Described below is a single T cell receptor (beta chain) sequence and its context. Residents of around 24 US areas, aged about 18 to 95 years, made up the participants. These data come from a study of blood T cell repertoires in COVID-19. Study information: Collection of acute and convalescent COVID-19 samples took place in the United States, Italy and Spain. T cells, B-cell-depleted T cells, or PBMCs provided the cDNA or gDNA that served as material.

CDR1 is MNHEY, CDR2 SMNVEV, per germline (reference sequence). V shed 9 bases, J shed 2 bases, and the junction held 1 base outside the gene matches. The CDR3 has 12 amino acids. Repertoires were generated with immunoSEQ multiplex PCR, while TCRdb's copy carries only in-frame clones and drops some. The table lists roughly 340,000 clones, 80% to 90% of them singletons. The V gene is TRBV27, the J gene TRBJ1-5; 7 positions match TRBD1. This clonotype was sampled from a man aged 40-55 years in a cohort exposed to, infected with or recovered from COVID-19 (not recorded which). Sequenced input: PBMCs or T cells enriched from blood (not recorded which). The DNA of the CDR3 is TGTGCCAGTCAGGGGGGCAATCAGCCCCAGCATTTT. This encodes CASQGGNQPQHF.